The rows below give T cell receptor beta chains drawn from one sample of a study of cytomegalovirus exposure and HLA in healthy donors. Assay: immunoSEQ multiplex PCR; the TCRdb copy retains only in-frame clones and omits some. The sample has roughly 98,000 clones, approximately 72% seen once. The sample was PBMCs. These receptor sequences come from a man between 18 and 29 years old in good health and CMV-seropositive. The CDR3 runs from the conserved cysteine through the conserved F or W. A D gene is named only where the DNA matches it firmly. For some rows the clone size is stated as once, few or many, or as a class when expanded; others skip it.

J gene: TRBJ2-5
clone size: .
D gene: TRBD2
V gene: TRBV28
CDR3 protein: CASSSGLAGIVETQYF
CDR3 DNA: TGTGCCAGCAGTTCCGGACTAGCGGGGATCGTAGAGACCCAGTACTTC

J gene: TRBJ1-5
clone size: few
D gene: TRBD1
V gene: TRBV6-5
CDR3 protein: CASRRDSHRPQHF
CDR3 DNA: TGTGCCAGCAGAAGGGACAGCCACCGTCCCCAGCATTTT

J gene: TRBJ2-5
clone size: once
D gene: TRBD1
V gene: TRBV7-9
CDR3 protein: CASSQTGAQETQYF
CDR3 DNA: TGTGCCAGCAGCCAAACAGGGGCCCAAGAGACCCAGTACTTC

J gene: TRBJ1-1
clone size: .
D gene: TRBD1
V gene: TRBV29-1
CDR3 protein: CSANRGYTEAFF
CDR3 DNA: TGCAGCGCGAACAGGGGGTACACTGAAGCTTTCTTT

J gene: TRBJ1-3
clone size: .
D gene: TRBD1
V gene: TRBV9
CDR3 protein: CASSPGDRHSGNTIYF
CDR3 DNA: TGTGCCAGCAGCCCGGGGGACAGACACTCTGGAAACACCATATATTTT

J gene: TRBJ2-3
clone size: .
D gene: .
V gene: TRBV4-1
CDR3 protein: CASSQLPGLGSGPGTDTQYF
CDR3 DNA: TGCGCCAGCAGCCAACTACCCGGTTTGGGTAGCGGCCCTGGCACAGATACGCAGTATTTT

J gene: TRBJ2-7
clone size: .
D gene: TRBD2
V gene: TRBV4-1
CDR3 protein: CASSLDLAGGYEQYF
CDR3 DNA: TGCGCCAGCAGCCTGGACCTAGCGGGGGGGTACGAGCAGTACTTC

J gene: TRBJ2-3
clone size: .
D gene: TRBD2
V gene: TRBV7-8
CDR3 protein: CASSLARDYLPDTQYF
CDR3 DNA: TGTGCCAGCAGCTTAGCGAGGGACTACCTTCCAGATACGCAGTATTTT

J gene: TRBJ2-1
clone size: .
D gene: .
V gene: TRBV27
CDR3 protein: CASSFTGSSYNEQFF
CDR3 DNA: TGTGCCAGCAGTTTTACGGGAAGCTCCTACAATGAGCAGTTCTTC

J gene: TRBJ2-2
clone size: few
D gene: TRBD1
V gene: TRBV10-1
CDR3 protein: CASRGQVNTGELFF
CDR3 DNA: TGCGCCAGCCGTGGACAGGTGAACACCGGGGAGCTGTTTTTT

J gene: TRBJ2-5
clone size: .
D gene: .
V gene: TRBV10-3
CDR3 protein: CAIQGSSETQYF
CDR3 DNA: TGTGCCATTCAGGGGTCTAGTGAGACCCAGTACTTC

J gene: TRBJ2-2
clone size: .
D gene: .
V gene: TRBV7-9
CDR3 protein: CASSLGAPVELFF
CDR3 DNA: TGTGCCAGCAGCTTAGGAGCTCCTGTGGAGCTGTTTTTT

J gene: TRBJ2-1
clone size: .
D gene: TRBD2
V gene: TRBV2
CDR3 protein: CASPKAGIHEQFF
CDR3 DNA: TGTGCCAGCCCAAAAGCGGGAATTCATGAGCAGTTCTTC

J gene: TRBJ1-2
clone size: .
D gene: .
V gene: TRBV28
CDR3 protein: CASSLQLFSDGYTF
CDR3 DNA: TGTGCCAGCAGTTTGCAACTTTTCTCGGATGGCTACACCTTC

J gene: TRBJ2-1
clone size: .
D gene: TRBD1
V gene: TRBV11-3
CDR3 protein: CASSGTGPAYEQFF
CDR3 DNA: TGTGCCAGCAGCGGGACAGGGCCGGCCTACGAGCAGTTCTTC

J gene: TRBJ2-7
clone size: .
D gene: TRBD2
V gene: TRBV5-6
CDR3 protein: CASSSTSGGQWDEQYF
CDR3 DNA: TGTGCCAGCAGCTCAACTAGCGGGGGCCAGTGGGACGAGCAGTACTTC

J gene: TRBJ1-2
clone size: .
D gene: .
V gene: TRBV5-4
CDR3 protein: CASSLGGRSYGYTF
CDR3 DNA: TGTGCCAGCAGCTTGGGGGGGCGCAGCTATGGCTACACCTTC

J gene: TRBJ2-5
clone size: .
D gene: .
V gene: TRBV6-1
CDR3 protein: CASSAYGGQETQYF
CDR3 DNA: TGTGCCAGCAGTGCGTACGGCGGTCAAGAGACCCAGTACTTC

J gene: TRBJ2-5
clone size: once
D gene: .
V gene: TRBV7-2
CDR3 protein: CASGASPPSRTQYF
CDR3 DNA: TGTGCCAGCGGCGCTAGCCCCCCAAGTAGGACCCAGTACTTC

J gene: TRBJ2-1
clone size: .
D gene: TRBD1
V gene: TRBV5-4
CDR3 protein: CASSSGPGQNYNEQFF
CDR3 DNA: TGTGCCAGCAGCTCCGGGCCGGGACAGAATTACAATGAGCAGTTCTTC

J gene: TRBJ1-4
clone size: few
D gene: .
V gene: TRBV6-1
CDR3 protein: CASSEVRDLYEKLFF
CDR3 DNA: TGTGCCAGCAGTGAAGTCAGGGACTTGTACGAAAAACTGTTTTTT

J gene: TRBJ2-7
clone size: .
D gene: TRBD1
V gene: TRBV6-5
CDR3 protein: CASSYSRDRGYEQYF
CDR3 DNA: TGTGCCAGCAGTTACTCGCGGGACAGGGGGTACGAGCAGTACTTC

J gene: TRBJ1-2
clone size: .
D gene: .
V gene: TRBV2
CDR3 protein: CASRQAAFEWTF
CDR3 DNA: TGTGCCAGCAGACAGGCCGCCTTTGAGTGGACCTTC

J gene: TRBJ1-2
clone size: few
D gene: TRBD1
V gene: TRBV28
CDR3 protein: CASWPGGLYGYTF
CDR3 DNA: TGTGCCAGCTGGCCAGGGGGCCTCTATGGCTACACCTTC

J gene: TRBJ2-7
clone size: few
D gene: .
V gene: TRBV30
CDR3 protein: CAWSLASEQYF
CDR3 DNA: TGTGCCTGGAGTCTAGCATCCGAGCAGTACTTC

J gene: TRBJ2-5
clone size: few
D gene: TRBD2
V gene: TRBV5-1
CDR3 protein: CATRTSGGRREPQYF
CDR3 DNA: TGCGCCACTCGGACTAGCGGGGGGCGAAGGGAGCCCCAGTACTTC

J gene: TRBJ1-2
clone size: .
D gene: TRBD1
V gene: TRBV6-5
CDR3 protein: CASKRTGANYGYTF
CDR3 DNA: TGTGCCAGCAAAAGGACAGGGGCTAACTATGGCTACACCTTC

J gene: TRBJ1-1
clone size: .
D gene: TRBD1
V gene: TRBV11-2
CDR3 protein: CASRLNRGNTEAFF
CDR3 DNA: TGTGCCAGCAGACTGAACAGGGGGAACACTGAAGCTTTCTTT

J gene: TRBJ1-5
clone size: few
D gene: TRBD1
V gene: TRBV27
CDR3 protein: CASSSGTVSNQPQHF
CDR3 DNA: TGTGCCAGCAGCTCCGGGACAGTTAGCAATCAGCCCCAGCATTTT

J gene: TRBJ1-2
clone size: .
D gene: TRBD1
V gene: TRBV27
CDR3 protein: CASSPSLTGGYGYTF
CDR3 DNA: TGTGCCAGCAGTCCCTCCCTTACAGGGGGGTATGGCTACACCTTC

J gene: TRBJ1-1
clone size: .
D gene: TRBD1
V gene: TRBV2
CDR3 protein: CARRRGQGANTEAFF
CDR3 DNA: TGTGCCAGACGCAGAGGACAGGGGGCGAACACTGAAGCTTTCTTT